The 29 T cell receptor beta chains below come from one sample, sequenced in a study of cytomegalovirus exposure and HLA in healthy donors. In the PCR, 60 Vbeta and 13 Jbeta primers were used. The method was immunoSEQ multiplex PCR; TCRdb's version includes in-frame clones alone and lacks a portion of them. The data hold about 130,000 clones, with 60% to 75% observed a single time. The sequencing sample was made of PBMCs. The receptor set was obtained from a woman in her 50s in good health and CMV-seropositive.

This chain connects TRBV7-9 to TRBJ1-2; perhaps TRBD1 as D (6 bases). CDR1 SEHNR and CDR2 FQNEAQ come from the germline V gene (reference sequence). This CDR3 is built from 13 residues. V was trimmed by 1 base and J by 5 bases, leaving 8 bases between them. CDR3 DNA: TGTGCCAGCAGCTTAGGACAGGAGTATGGCTACACCTTC. This sequence encodes CASSLGQEYGYTF.

This clone was recorded only once. This sequence joins TRBV27 and TRBJ1-2; D perhaps matches TRBD1 (6 bases). The V gene lost 3 bases and the J gene lost 8 bases, with 13 bases spanning the gap. Germline V lookup: CDR1 MNHEY, CDR2 SMNVEV (reference sequence). The CDR3 loop spans 13 amino acids. The CDR3 spells CASSFRQDLGYTF. The CDR3 bases are TGTGCCAGCAGTTTTAGACAGGACCTGGGCTACACCTTC.

CDR3 DNA sequence: TGTGCCAGCTCACCATCTAGGGGCCAGGATTACTATGGCTACACCTTC. It translates to CASSPSRGQDYYGYTF. The genes are TRBV18 and TRBJ1-2; D may be TRBD1 (5 bases). This CDR3 comprises 16 residues. Trimming cost V 2 bases and J 3 bases, with 16 bases left between them. The germline CDR1 and CDR2 sequences are KGHSH and LQKENI.

This clone has only a few counts. The genes are TRBV6-1 and TRBJ1-1, with a possible D match to TRBD1 (5 bases). In germline, CDR1 is MNHNS, CDR2 SASEGT. The V and J ends lost 1 base and 1 base respectively, with 19 bases between them. There are 18 residues in the CDR3. This CDR3 is CASSEGWRGVGPNTEAFF. The CDR3 DNA follows: TGTGCCAGCAGTGAAGGGTGGAGGGGCGTGGGGCCGAACACTGAAGCTTTCTTT.

The chain links TRBV9 to TRBJ1-1; 8 positions agree with TRBD1. Germline assignment: CDR1 SGDLS and CDR2 YYNGEE. The length of the CDR3 is 16 residues. With 3 bases clipped from V and 0 bases from J, the junction kept 7 bases outside the gene matches. CDR3 bases: TGTGCCAGCAGCGCCAACAGGGGGACCATGAACACTGAAGCTTTCTTT. As protein: CASSANRGTMNTEAFF.

This chain connects TRBV6-4 to TRBJ2-5; D remains ambiguous. The CDR3 sequence is 13 residues long. Germline V gene sequence: CDR1 MRHNA, CDR2 SNTAGT. Trimming removed 5 bases at V and 4 bases at J, with 11 bases between. The CDR3 loop is CASSRGVGETQYF. CDR3 nucleotide sequence: TGTGCCAGCAGTCGAGGTGTTGGAGAGACCCAGTACTTC.

The rearrangement joins TRBV11-2 to TRBJ2-4; 8 nucleotides line up with TRBD1. Germline trimming cut 5 bases from V and 7 bases from J; bases unmatched to any gene: 4. CDR1 and CDR2 (germline): SGHAT, FQNNGV. This CDR3 is 13 amino acids long. The CDR3 region is CASSPTGANIQYF. Here the CDR3 DNA reads TGTGCCAGCAGCCCGACAGGGGCGAACATTCAGTACTTC.

The rearrangement uses TRBV27 and TRBJ2-2, with 7 bases fitting TRBD1. Germline CDR1 MNHEY, CDR2 SMNVEV (reference sequence). This CDR3 region has 14 residues. The trim removed 6 bases at V and 5 bases at J, leaving 6 bases unmatched. CDR3 loop: CASSRDRPTGELFF. CDR3 in DNA: TGTGCCAGCAGCCGGGACAGACCAACCGGGGAGCTGTTTTTT.

This rearrangement joins TRBV5-8 to TRBJ2-3; possibly TRBD2 for D (6 bases). CDR1 is SGHTS and CDR2 is YDEGEE in the germline V gene. The CDR3 runs 15 residues. Trimming pared 0 bases from V and 1 base from J, leaving 9 bases between. CDR3 DNA: TGTGCCAGCAGCTTGGACAGGAGGGGCACAGATACGCAGTATTTT. The encoded protein is CASSLDRRGTDTQYF.

The chain uses TRBV21-1 and TRBJ1-5. TRBV21-1 is labeled a pseudogene. This CDR3 has 14 amino acids. The CDR3 loop reads CASSKGEFNQPQHF. Here the CDR3 DNA reads TGTGCCAGCAGCAAGGGAGAGTTCAATCAGCCCCAGCATTTT.

CDR3 DNA sequence: TGTGCCAGCAGCGGTGTCTCGAGGACTAGAACCTACGAGCAGTACTTC. This gives the protein CASSGVSRTRTYEQYF. The rearrangement uses TRBV4-2 and TRBJ2-7, with 7 positions matching TRBD2. Germline CDR1 is LGHNA and CDR2 is YNFKEQ. After removal of 5 bases from V and 2 bases from J, the junction contained 12 bases not matched to a gene. The CDR3 contains 16 residues.

The genes are TRBV2 and TRBJ2-7; 12 bases align to TRBD1. Germline assignment: CDR1 SNHLY and CDR2 FYNNEI. V lost 10 bases to trimming and J lost 7 bases; unmatched junction nucleotides: 11. The CDR3 sequence is 14 residues long. DNA for the CDR3: TGTGCCATCGCACGGGACAGGGGGCCTAATGAGCAGTACTTC. It codes for CAIARDRGPNEQYF.

The gene calls are TRBV7-9 and TRBJ1-4; 9 bases fit TRBD1. Per germline, CDR1 SEHNR and CDR2 FQNEAQ (reference sequence). The junction had 6 bases not matched to a gene; V was cut back by 5 bases and J by 5 bases. This CDR3 has 15 residues. CDR3 sequence reads: CASSRGTGRNEKLFF. CDR3 nucleotide sequence: TGTGCCAGCAGCCGGGGGACAGGGCGAAATGAAAAACTGTTTTTT. The whole variable domain, filled in from reference TRBV7-9 and TRBJ1-4, reads DTGVSQNPRHKITKRGQNVTFRCDPISEHNRLYWYRQTLGQGPEFLTYFQNEAQLEKSRLLSDRFSAERPKGSFSTLEIQRTEQGDSAMYLCASSRGTGRNEKLFFGSGTQLSVL.

This chain uses TRBV28 with TRBJ1-2; possibly TRBD1 for D (5 bases). With 8 bases removed from V and 0 bases from J, the gap between germline ends came to 19 bases. In germline, CDR1 is MDHEN, CDR2 SYDVKM. This CDR3 is built from 16 residues. The CDR3 DNA reads as TGTGCCAGCGGGGCTTTACAGGTTTCAGCTAACTATGGCTACACCTTC. This codes for CASGALQVSANYGYTF.

This chain connects TRBV7-9 to TRBJ2-7; 7 nucleotides agree with TRBD2. The CDR3 consists of 14 residues. Germline assignment: CDR1 SEHNR and CDR2 FQNEAQ (reference sequence). V was pared by 1 base and J by 6 bases, with 6 bases of the junction left unmatched. The CDR3 coding sequence is TGTGCCAGCAGCTTAGAGGGAGGGGCTTCCGAGCAGTACTTC. It codes for CASSLEGGASEQYF.

The gene calls are TRBV7-8 and TRBJ1-2; TRBD1 might be the D (6 bases). The CDR3 length is 14 residues. With 5 bases removed from V and 4 bases from J, the gap between germline ends came to 14 bases. Germline V gene data show CDR1 as SGHVS and CDR2 as FQNEAQ. The CDR3: CASSPSGTIYGYTF. CDR3 in DNA: TGTGCCAGCAGCCCCTCAGGGACAATCTATGGCTACACCTTC. Supplemented by reference TRBV7-8 and TRBJ1-2, the full variable domain reads GAGVSQSPRYKVAKRGQDVALRCDPISGHVSLFWYQQALGQGPEFLTYFQNEAQLDKSGLPSDRFFAERPEGSVSTLKIQRTQQEDSAVYLCASSPSGTIYGYTFGSGTRLTVV.

This clone appeared a single time. The J gene is TRBJ1-3, the V gene TRBV5-1; D is unresolved. This CDR3 is 14 amino acids long. CDR1 SGHRS and CDR2 YFSETQ come from the germline V gene. V lost 4 bases and J 2 bases, leaving 10 bases between the germline ends. This CDR3 is CASSPAVTGNTIYF. The CDR3 DNA is TGCGCCAGCAGCCCCGCGGTGACTGGAAACACCATATATTTT.

The rearrangement joins TRBV27 to TRBJ2-1, with 8 bases aligning to TRBD2. The ends lost 5 bases at V and 4 bases at J; junction bases unmatched: 7. The CDR3 sequence is 15 residues long. Germline lookup yields CDR1 MNHEY and CDR2 SMNVEV (reference sequence). In DNA form, the CDR3 reads TGTGCCAGCAGTCCAGGAGTAGCGGGGTACAATGAGCAGTTCTTC. Its protein is CASSPGVAGYNEQFF.

The chain links TRBV15 to TRBJ2-7, with D tentatively TRBD1 (8 bases). Germline CDR1 and CDR2: LNHNV and YYDKDF (reference sequence). V was shortened by 0 bases and J by 5 bases, with 17 bases between the two germline ends. This CDR3 is built from 16 residues. In DNA, the CDR3 is TGTGCCACCAGCAGAGATCTACAGGGGGGGTCGGACGAGCAGTACTTC. Translating it yields CATSRDLQGGSDEQYF.

The rearrangement joins TRBV6-5 to TRBJ1-3; D is ambiguous. CDR1 MNHEY and CDR2 SVGAGI come from the germline V gene. V was clipped by 0 bases and J by 0 bases, with 6 bases between them. The CDR3 consists of 15 residues. CDR3 nucleotides: TGTGCCAGCAGTTACTCGGCCAGCTCTGGAAACACCATATATTTT. Translated, it gives CASSYSASSGNTIYF.

The rearrangement links TRBV4-3 to TRBJ2-4; 8 nucleotides align to TRBD2. Trimming took 5 bases from V and 4 from J; bases not matched to a gene: 4. Germline values: CDR1 LGHNA, CDR2 YSLEER. There are 14 residues in the CDR3. The CDR3 DNA reads TGCGCCAGCAGCTTACGGGAGGGGAAAAACATTCAGTACTTC. It yields the protein CASSLREGKNIQYF.

The chain recombines TRBV27 with TRBJ1-6; D is uncertain. From germline, CDR1 is MNHEY and CDR2 SMNVEV (reference sequence). Trimming took off 5 bases at V and 8 bases at J, with 7 bases between the two ends. This CDR3 has 12 residues. In DNA, the CDR3 is TGTGCCAGCAGTCCCCTCGATTCACCCCTCCACTTT. Translated, it gives CASSPLDSPLHF.

This clone was seen a handful of times. This rearrangement joins TRBV30 to TRBJ1-2; D is unclear. Germline lookup yields CDR1 GTSNPN and CDR2 SVGIG (reference sequence). The CDR3 contains 10 residues. Trimming stripped 3 bases from V and 3 bases from J, with 2 bases between. CDR3 protein: CAWSDYGYTF. The CDR3 coding sequence is TGTGCCTGGAGCGACTATGGCTACACCTTC.

In its sample, this clone was seen a few times. The J gene is TRBJ2-7, the V gene TRBV5-4; a possible D gene is TRBD1 (6 bases). V lost 5 bases and J lost 6, with 18 bases in between. Germline loops: CDR1 SGHNT, CDR2 YYREEE (reference sequence). The CDR3 is 14 amino acids. CDR3 nucleotide sequence: TGTGCCAGCAGGCTTCCTGGGGTAGGGGGCGAGCAGTACTTC. Translating it yields CASRLPGVGGEQYF.

The chain joins TRBV14 to TRBJ2-2, with a tentative D call TRBD1 (6 bases). The V end lost 4 bases, the J end lost 1 base, and 13 bases lay between the germline ends. The CDR3 consists of 16 residues. Germline V gene sequence: CDR1 SGHDN, CDR2 FVKESK. CDR3 amino acids: CASSLLTGRNTGELFF. As DNA, the CDR3 is TGTGCCAGCAGCCTCTTAACAGGGAGGAACACCGGGGAGCTGTTTTTT.

The genes are TRBV6-1 and TRBJ2-3; 10 bases agree with TRBD2. The ends lost 4 bases at V and 0 bases at J; junction bases unmatched: 16. Germline CDR1 and CDR2: MNHNS and SASEGT. The CDR3 contains 20 residues. The CDR3 is CASSAPLLASGGSSTDTQYF. The CDR3 bases are TGTGCCAGCAGTGCGCCTCTTTTGGCTAGCGGGGGTTCTAGCACAGATACGCAGTATTTT.

The gene calls are TRBV27 and TRBJ1-2; no firm D call. The germline V and J ends were trimmed by 4 bases and 2 bases, with 8 bases remaining between them. This CDR3 is built from 13 residues. Germline V gene data show CDR1 as MNHEY and CDR2 as SMNVEV (reference sequence). CDR3 residues: CASSSEVNYGYTF. CDR3 DNA: TGTGCCAGCAGTTCGGAGGTGAACTATGGCTACACCTTC.

The genes are TRBV30 and TRBJ2-3; 7 positions agree with TRBD1. The CDR3 is made up of 13 amino acids. The ends lost 4 bases at V and 3 bases at J; junction bases unmatched: 4. Germline V gene sequence: CDR1 GTSNPN, CDR2 SVGIG (reference sequence). CDR3 residues: CAWNRGWTDTQYF. The CDR3 nucleotides are TGTGCCTGGAACAGGGGTTGGACAGATACGCAGTATTTT.

There are a few counts of this clone. This chain links TRBV9 with TRBJ1-6; 9 nucleotides line up with TRBD1. The CDR3 covers 15 residues. Germline V gives CDR1 SGDLS, CDR2 YYNGEE. With 0 bases clipped from V and 6 bases from J, the junction kept 1 base outside the gene matches. The CDR3 sequence: CASSVGGQGNSPLHF. The CDR3 nucleotides are TGTGCCAGCAGCGTAGGGGGACAGGGTAATTCACCCCTCCACTTT.